A single T cell receptor (beta chain) is shown here with its context. This CDR3 is also generated by other DNA sequences in the sample. The sample originates from a study of blood T cell repertoires in COVID-19. On the study more broadly: The United States, Italy and Spain were the sources of the acute and convalescent COVID-19 samples. PBMCs, B-cell-depleted T cells, or T cells provided the cDNA or gDNA that made up the material.

This CDR3 has 12 residues. Germline CDR1 LGHDT, CDR2 YNNKEL (reference sequence). V was trimmed by 4 bases and J by 6 bases, leaving 8 bases between them. Authors' analysis steps: Estimation of nucleated cell counts relied on the amplification of reference gene primers. TCRdb's copy holds only in-frame clones and misses some; the assay was immunoSEQ multiplex PCR. Clonal size and the V and J genes are those of that table, whereas D and trimming came from the DNA. Altogether a few hundred thousand clones are present, around 80% being singletons, with the ten largest covering less than 11%. The rearrangement links TRBV3-1 (or the pseudogene TRBV3-2) to TRBJ2-3; possibly TRBD2 for D (5 bases). The material sequenced was peripheral blood. This TCR was sampled from a woman aged 80 or over with acute or convalescent COVID-19. CDR3 amino acids: CASSPSGDTQYF. The CDR3 region has the DNA TGTGCCAGCAGCCCCAGCGGCGATACGCAGTATTTT.